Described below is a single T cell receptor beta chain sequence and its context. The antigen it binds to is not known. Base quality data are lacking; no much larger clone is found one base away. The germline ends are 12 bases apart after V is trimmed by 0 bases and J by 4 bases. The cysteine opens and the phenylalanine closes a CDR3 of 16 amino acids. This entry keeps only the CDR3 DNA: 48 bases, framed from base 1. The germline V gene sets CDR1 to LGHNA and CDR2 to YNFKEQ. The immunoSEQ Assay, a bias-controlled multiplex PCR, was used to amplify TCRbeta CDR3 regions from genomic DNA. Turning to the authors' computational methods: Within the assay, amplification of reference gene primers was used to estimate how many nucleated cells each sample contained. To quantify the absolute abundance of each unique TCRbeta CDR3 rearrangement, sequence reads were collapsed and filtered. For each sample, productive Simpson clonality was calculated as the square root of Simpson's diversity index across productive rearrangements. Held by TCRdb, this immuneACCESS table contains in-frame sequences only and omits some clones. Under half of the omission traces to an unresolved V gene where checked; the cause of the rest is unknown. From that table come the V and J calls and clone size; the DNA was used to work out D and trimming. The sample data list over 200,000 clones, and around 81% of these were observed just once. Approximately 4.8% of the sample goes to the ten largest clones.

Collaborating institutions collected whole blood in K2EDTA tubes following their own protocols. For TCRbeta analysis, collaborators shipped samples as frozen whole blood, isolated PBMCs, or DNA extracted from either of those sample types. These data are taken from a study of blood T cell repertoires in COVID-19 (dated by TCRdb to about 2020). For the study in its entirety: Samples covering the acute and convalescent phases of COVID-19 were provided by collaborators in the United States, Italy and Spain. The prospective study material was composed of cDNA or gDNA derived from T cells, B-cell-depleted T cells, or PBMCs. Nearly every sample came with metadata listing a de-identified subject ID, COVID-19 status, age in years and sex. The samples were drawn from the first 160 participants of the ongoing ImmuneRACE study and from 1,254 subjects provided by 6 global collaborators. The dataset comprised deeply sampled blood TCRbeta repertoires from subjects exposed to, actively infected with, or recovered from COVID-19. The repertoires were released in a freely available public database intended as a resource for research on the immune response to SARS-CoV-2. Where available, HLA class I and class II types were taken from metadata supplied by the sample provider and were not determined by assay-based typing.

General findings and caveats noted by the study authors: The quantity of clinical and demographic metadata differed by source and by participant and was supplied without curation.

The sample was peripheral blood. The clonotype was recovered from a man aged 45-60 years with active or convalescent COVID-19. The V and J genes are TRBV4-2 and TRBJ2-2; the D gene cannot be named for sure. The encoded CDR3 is CASSQEGFRGTGELFF. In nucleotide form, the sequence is TGTGCCAGCAGCCAAGAAGGTTTCCGAGGCACCGGGGAGCTGTTTTTT.